This TCR beta chain was identified in a study of beta chain features in type 1 diabetes. Notes on the study in general: Patients showed naive, central memory and Treg TCRB repertoires that appeared more similar than those of healthy donors. Researchers report that Type 1 diabetes patients had moderately but significantly shorter TCRB CDR3s across all four CD4+ subsets.

Details on this clone: Its antigen is still unknown.

Trimming took off 4 bases at V and 0 bases at J, with 13 bases between the two ends. CDR1 is SGHDT, CDR2 YYEEEE, per germline. This CDR3 contains 15 residues. Expressed TCRB transcripts got sequenced, as all isolated RNA was reverse transcribed. The protocol was immunoSEQ multiplex PCR, while the TCRdb copy is restricted to in-frame clones and leaves out a portion. The sample has roughly 160,000 clones, approximately 8% seen once. V and J are TRBV5-6 and TRBJ2-5, with D perhaps matching TRBD2 (6 bases). Sequencing used central memory CD4+ T cells from blood. The sequence derives from a man between 18 and 35 years old with type 1 diabetes. The CDR3 region is CASSAPRGYQETQYF. DNA of the CDR3: TGTGCCAGCAGCGCGCCACGGGGGTACCAAGAGACCCAGTACTTC. The complete variable domain, with remaining parts taken from reference TRBV5-6 and TRBJ2-5, reads DAGVTQSPTHLIKTRGQQVTLRCSPKSGHDTVSWYQQALGQGPQFIFQYYEEEERQRGNFPDRFSGHQFPNYSSELNVNALLLGDSALYLCASSAPRGYQETQYFGPGTRLLVL.